These T cell receptor beta chains were read from a single sample in a study of T cells in narcolepsy. This table comes from immunoSEQ multiplex PCR, and its TCRdb copy is limited to in-frame clones, with some not included. The sample records more than 30,000 clones, around 83% being singletons. Sequencing used memory (CD45RA-) CD4+ T cells from blood. The receptor source for this set is a human donor in good health. CDR3s include the opening cysteine and the closing phenylalanine or tryptophan. D genes are given only for firm matches. Clone size appears in some rows only: once, few, many, or a class for an expanded clone.

j_call d_call clone_size v_call cdr3_aa cdr3_nt
TRBJ2-6 - - TRBV2 CASSPEANVLTF TGTGCCAGCAGTCCTGAGGCCAACGTCCTGACTTTC
TRBJ2-4 TRBD1 - TRBV18 CASSPRDRVAKNIQYF TGTGCCAGCTCACCACGGGACAGGGTAGCCAAAAACATTCAGTACTTC
TRBJ1-2 - - TRBV5-6 CASSQEVGHGYTF TGTGCCAGCAGCCAAGAGGTGGGGCATGGCTACACCTTC
TRBJ1-1 TRBD1 - TRBV6-1 CASIKRGRTEAFF TGTGCCAGCATCAAAAGGGGGCGCACTGAAGCTTTCTTT
TRBJ1-5 - - TRBV6-1 CASGRSNQPQHF TGTGCCAGCGGACGGAGCAATCAGCCCCAGCATTTT
TRBJ1-4 - - TRBV27 CASSFQGDEKLFF TGTGCCAGCAGTTTCCAGGGAGATGAAAAACTGTTTTTT
TRBJ1-5 - few TRBV6-6 CASNDLSNQPQHF TGTGCCAGCAACGACCTTAGCAATCAGCCCCAGCATTTT
TRBJ1-5 - - TRBV6-6 CASSYNSNQPQHF TGTGCCAGCAGTTATAATAGCAATCAGCCCCAGCATTTT
TRBJ2-1 - - TRBV18 CASSPENEQFF TGTGCCAGCTCACCAGAGAATGAGCAGTTCTTC
TRBJ1-4 TRBD1 few TRBV7-9 CASSSYRDREEKLFF TGTGCCAGCAGTTCCTACCGGGACAGGGAGGAAAAACTGTTTTTT
TRBJ1-1 - - TRBV7-2 CASSLGWGNTEAFF TGTGCCAGCAGCTTAGGTTGGGGGAACACTGAAGCTTTCTTT
TRBJ2-1 - - TRBV20-1 CSAGQGDEQFF TGCAGTGCGGGGCAAGGGGATGAGCAGTTCTTC
TRBJ2-1 TRBD1 once TRBV6-5 CAIRGPLGNEQFF TGTGCCATCAGGGGGCCCCTAGGCAATGAGCAGTTCTTC
TRBJ2-2 - - TRBV5-5 CASSFRSGRENTGELFF TGTGCCAGCAGCTTCCGTTCAGGGCGGGAGAACACCGGGGAGCTGTTTTTT
TRBJ2-5 - - TRBV2 CASRVEGGPRETQYF TGTGCCAGCAGAGTTGAGGGGGGGCCGAGGGAGACCCAGTACTTC
TRBJ1-2 - - TRBV27 CASSSQGRPYGYTF TGTGCCAGCAGCTCCCAGGGCAGGCCCTATGGCTACACCTTC
TRBJ1-1 - - TRBV28 CASTFPQGRNTEAFF TGTGCCAGCACTTTTCCCCAGGGGCGGAACACTGAAGCTTTCTTT
TRBJ1-4 - - TRBV5-1 CASSLSRGEEKLFF TGCGCCAGCAGCTTAAGCAGGGGAGAAGAAAAACTGTTTTTT
TRBJ1-6 - - TRBV25-1 CASIGSANNSPLHF TGTGCCAGCATTGGGTCAGCAAATAATTCACCCCTCCACTTT
TRBJ1-5 - few TRBV7-2 CASSSGTVSNQPQHF TGTGCCAGCAGCTCAGGGACGGTTAGCAATCAGCCCCAGCATTTT
TRBJ2-5 TRBD1 - TRBV5-1 CASSLTGQGQGRETQYF TGCGCCAGCAGCTTGACCGGTCAGGGACAGGGCAGGGAGACCCAGTACTTC
TRBJ1-1 - - TRBV7-9 CASSPPSAAAAFF TGTGCCAGCAGCCCACCTTCCGCGGCTGCTGCTTTCTTT
TRBJ2-5 - - TRBV2 CASSLSWGAEETQYF TGTGCCAGCAGCCTGAGTTGGGGGGCCGAGGAGACCCAGTACTTC
TRBJ1-2 - - TRBV10-2 CASALDGNPRAGYTF TGCGCCAGCGCCCTCGACGGTAATCCCCGTGCTGGCTACACCTTC
TRBJ2-1 TRBD1 - TRBV11-2 CASNGGQGSSYEQFF TGTGCCAGCAACGGGGGACAGGGAAGTTCGTATGAGCAGTTCTTC
TRBJ1-4 - - TRBV6-1 CASSRANEKLFF TGTGCCAGCAGCAGGGCGAATGAAAAACTGTTTTTT
TRBJ2-7 - once TRBV2 CASTAGEGVAEQYF TGTGCCAGCACCGCCGGAGAGGGCGTGGCCGAGCAGTACTTC
TRBJ1-1 - - TRBV7-2 CASSLYLGGSEAFF TGTGCCAGCAGCTTATATTTAGGGGGGTCAGAAGCTTTCTTT
TRBJ1-2 - - TRBV2 CASKKENKEYGYTF TGTGCCAGCAAGAAGGAGAATAAGGAATATGGCTACACCTTC
TRBJ2-2 - - TRBV12-2 CASRLDLAGFPSNTGELFF TGTGCAAGTCGCTTAGATTTGGCAGGGTTCCCTTCGAACACCGGGGAGCTGTTTTTT
TRBJ2-2 - few TRBV30 CAWGDSPPSGELFF TGTGCCTGGGGGGACTCCCCTCCGTCCGGGGAGCTGTTTTTT
TRBJ1-5 - - TRBV7-8 CASSLLDGGNQPQHF TGTGCCAGCAGCTTATTGGACGGTGGGAATCAGCCCCAGCATTTT